This entry concerns a single TCR beta chain. With iRepertoire HTBI primers and Arm-PCR of CDR3 regions, TCR beta libraries were built. TCRdb re-derived calls from the multiplex PCR reads in MiXCR, one entry per CDR3 protein. This sample has more than 400,000 distinct CDR3 sequences, with roughly 15% found just once. The CDR3 runs 14 residues. V was cut by 6 bases and J by 1 base, with 12 bases left in between. Germline V CDR1 and CDR2: SGHAT, FQNNGV. The entry originates in a study of regulatory T cells in long-lasting Graves disease. Time point here: newly diagnosed GD, antithyroid drugs for less than 3 months. Preparation of the TCR library used RNA extracted from PBMCs. These records were also assigned to another study, of T cells in Graves' hyperthyroidism and ophthalmopathy. This second study says: Thyroid ultrasound and orbital computed tomography, with clinical symptoms and serum thyroxine and TRAb, informed diagnoses. The model predicted ophthalmopathy a median about 6.6 months before onset.

The chain links TRBV11-2 to TRBJ1-1, with TRBD1 as a possible D gene (6 bases). The material was peripheral blood mononuclear cells (PBMCs), obtained at new diagnosis, from a patient treated with antithyroid drugs. This receptor was identified in a man between 35 and 55 years old with Graves disease. This CDR3 is CASRQGLGNTEAFF. CDR3 nucleotides: TGTGCCAGCAGACAGGGTTTAGGGAACACTGAAGCTTTCTTT.